Each of the 23 T cell receptor beta chains below was sequenced from the same sample in a study of T cell responses to AZD1222 COVID-19 vaccine. Only in-frame clones appear in the TCRdb table, and some are missing; sequencing was by immunoSEQ multiplex PCR. The sample comprises more than 80,000 clones, 65% to 90% of which are singletons, and roughly a tenth rests with the top ten. The sample in question was peripheral blood, obtained on day 0 of AZD1222 vaccination. The receptors stem from an adult in good health.

The chain recombines TRBV6-6 with TRBJ1-5; D perhaps matches TRBD1 (5 bases). Germline V gene data show CDR1 as MNHNY and CDR2 as SVGAGI (reference sequence). The V gene lost 6 bases and the J gene lost 5 bases, with 17 bases spanning the gap. CDR3 length: 15 amino acids. The CDR3 nucleotides read TGTGCCAGCAGCCTCGGGACCTTAGAGGATCAGCCCCAGCATTTT. Translated, it gives CASSLGTLEDQPQHF.

The rearrangement links TRBV11-3 to TRBJ1-4; 7 bases line up with TRBD1. This CDR3 comprises 15 residues. Unmatched junction bases numbered 4, after V lost 1 base and J lost 5 bases. The germline V gene encodes CDR1 SGHNT and CDR2 YENEEA. CDR3 sequence reads: CASSLGAGGNEKLFF. DNA for the CDR3: TGTGCCAGCAGCTTAGGCGCAGGGGGGAATGAAAAACTGTTTTTT.

The chain couples TRBV7-8 to TRBJ1-5; D not resolved. Trimming removed 5 bases at V and 0 bases at J, with 11 bases between. Germline V CDR1 and CDR2: SGHVS, FQNEAQ. This CDR3 has 15 amino acids. The CDR3 DNA sequence: TGTGCCAGCAGCCAAACAGCATATAGCAATCAGCCCCAGCATTTT. Encoded protein: CASSQTAYSNQPQHF.

V usage is TRBV27 and J usage is TRBJ2-7; 7 nucleotides align to TRBD2. The CDR3 contains 14 residues. CDR1 is MNHEY, CDR2 SMNVEV, per germline (reference sequence). V was clipped by 2 bases and J by 6 bases; unmatched bases: 7. The CDR3 nucleotides are TGTGCCAGCAGTTTACCCGGACTAGGGGCCGAGCAGTACTTC. Its translation: CASSLPGLGAEQYF.

This clone turned up a few times. The chain couples TRBV4-2 to TRBJ2-5; D is undetermined. Trimming took off 0 bases at V and 5 bases at J, with 7 bases between the two ends. Germline CDR1 LGHNA, CDR2 YNFKEQ. The CDR3 extends over 13 amino acids. CDR3 residues: CASSQDHGETQYF. CDR3 in DNA: TGTGCCAGCAGCCAAGATCACGGGGAGACCCAGTACTTC.

This clone was seen just once. This rearrangement joins TRBV18 to TRBJ1-2; possible D gene TRBD1, 6 bases. The V end was cut by 0 bases, the J end by 4 bases, with 6 bases between. The CDR3 spans 13 residues. The germline V gene has CDR1 KGHSH and CDR2 LQKENI. CDR3 residues: CASSPPGGYGYTF. The CDR3 DNA is TGTGCCAGCTCACCACCAGGGGGCTATGGCTACACCTTC.

The chain is built from TRBV7-9 and TRBJ2-2; 12 bases line up with TRBD2. The V gene's germline CDR1 is SEHNR and CDR2 FQNEAQ (reference sequence). This CDR3 has 18 amino acids. V was clipped by 5 bases and J by 2 bases; unmatched bases: 9. In DNA form, the CDR3 reads TGTGCCAGCAGCCCCCGACTAGCGGGGGCGCTAAACACCGGGGAGCTGTTTTTT. Encoded protein: CASSPRLAGALNTGELFF.

This rearrangement joins TRBV10-3 to TRBJ2-1; possibly TRBD2 for D (6 bases). CDR3 length: 17 residues. V dropped 3 bases and J dropped 0 bases, with 15 bases sitting between them. The germline CDR1 and CDR2 sequences are ENHRY and SYGVKD. Written as DNA, the CDR3 is TGTGCCATCAGTGATCGAAGCGGAGGGAGCTCCTACAATGAGCAGTTCTTC. Translated, it gives CAISDRSGGSSYNEQFF.

This clone was counted only a few times. The chain is built from TRBV29-1 and TRBJ2-7; the D gene is possibly TRBD1 (7 bases). V was shortened by 4 bases and J by 6 bases, with 19 bases between the two germline ends. Germline V gene sequence: CDR1 SQVTM, CDR2 ANQGSEA. The CDR3 runs to 14 residues. The CDR3 nucleotides read TGCAGCGTTGTGGCCGGCGCAGGGGGGCCCGAGCAGTACTTC. This sequence encodes CSVVAGAGGPEQYF.

This clone has more than one count but fewer than ten. This sequence joins TRBV19 and TRBJ1-2, with TRBD1 matching over 8 bases. The CDR3 is 14 amino acids. V dropped 1 base and J dropped 7; count of bases not matched to a gene: 5. The V gene's germline CDR1 is LNHDA and CDR2 SQIVND (reference sequence). The DNA of the CDR3 is TGTGCCAGTAGTATAGCCCCAGGGGGCCTTGGCTACACCTTC. Translating gives CASSIAPGGLGYTF.

The chain uses TRBV3-1 (or the pseudogene TRBV3-2) and TRBJ1-2; perhaps TRBD1 as D (5 bases). Looked up from germline, CDR1 is LGHDT and CDR2 is YNNKEL (reference sequence). This CDR3 has 15 amino acids. V lost 4 bases and J lost 3, with 15 bases in between. CDR3 region: CASSPGGDGYYGYTF. In nucleotides, the CDR3 is TGTGCCAGCAGCCCCGGGGGGGACGGATACTATGGCTACACCTTC.

The chain recombines TRBV15 with TRBJ2-5, with D perhaps matching TRBD1 or TRBD2 (5 bases each). This CDR3 spans 14 amino acids. Germline assignment: CDR1 LNHNV and CDR2 YYDKDF (reference sequence). With 3 bases removed from V and 2 bases from J, the gap between germline ends came to 10 bases. The chain's CDR3 is CATSRVGVQETQYF. The CDR3 nucleotides read TGTGCCACCAGCAGGGTGGGGGTGCAAGAGACCCAGTACTTC.

J is TRBJ2-2 and V is TRBV29-1; D possibly matches TRBD1 or TRBD2 (5 bases each). Trimming took 7 bases from V and 6 from J, leaving 12 bases between them. The CDR3 spans 12 residues. The germline CDR1 and CDR2 sequences are SQVTM and ANQGSEA. CDR3 bases: TGCAGCGCTTACCAGGGACCCGGGGAGCTGTTTTTT. Translated, it gives CSAYQGPGELFF.

V and J are TRBV11-2 and TRBJ2-1, with 7 bases aligning to TRBD1. The junction had 5 bases not matched to a gene; V was cut back by 5 bases and J by 4 bases. Per the germline V gene, CDR1 is SGHAT and CDR2 is FQNNGV. The CDR3 has 14 amino acids. CDR3 coding DNA: TGTGCCAGCAGCCGGGGACAGAGTTACAATGAGCAGTTCTTC. It is translated as CASSRGQSYNEQFF.

The rearrangement uses TRBV29-1 and TRBJ2-7; 8 positions match TRBD1. There are 14 residues in the CDR3. Germline values: CDR1 SQVTM, CDR2 ANQGSEA. The V gene end was trimmed by 3 bases and the J gene end by 3 bases; junction bases not matched to a gene: 7. In DNA, the CDR3 is TGCAGCGTTGAGCTCCCGACAGGGGACTACGAGCAGTACTTC. Amino acid sequence: CSVELPTGDYEQYF.

The chain recombines TRBV28 with TRBJ2-7, with 11 bases aligning to TRBD2. The V gene end was trimmed by 4 bases and the J gene end by 3 bases; junction bases not matched to a gene: 2. Per the germline V gene, CDR1 is MDHEN and CDR2 is SYDVKM. The CDR3 extends over 14 amino acids. CDR3 in amino acids: CASSYGLAGYEQYF. CDR3 in DNA: TGTGCCAGCAGTTATGGACTAGCGGGCTACGAGCAGTACTTC.

The chain recombines TRBV13 with TRBJ1-4; the D gene is possibly TRBD1 (6 bases). Germline V gives CDR1 PRHDT, CDR2 FYEKMQ (reference sequence). This CDR3 comprises 15 residues. V was cut by 4 bases and J by 6 bases, with 15 bases left in between. The CDR3 loop reads CASSWGGTQDEKLFF. The CDR3 coding sequence is TGTGCCAGCAGCTGGGGAGGGACACAAGATGAAAAACTGTTTTTT.

The genes are TRBV7-2 and TRBJ2-5, with 13 bases aligning to TRBD2. There are 18 residues in the CDR3. V lost 5 bases and J lost 2; bases outside the gene matches: 11. The V gene's germline CDR1 is SGHTA and CDR2 FQGNSA. CDR3 sequence reads: CASSRWTSGGPTQETQYF. DNA of the CDR3: TGTGCCAGCAGCCGCTGGACTAGCGGGGGACCCACTCAAGAGACCCAGTACTTC.

The genes are TRBV4-1 and TRBJ2-2, with D tentatively TRBD2 (6 bases). The CDR3 consists of 15 residues. Germline V gene lookup returns CDR1 MGHRA and CDR2 YSYEKL. The V end lost 0 bases, the J end lost 8 bases, and 13 bases lay between the germline ends. CDR3 bases: TGCGCCAGCAGCCAAGATCGGGGGATAAATGGGGAGCTGTTTTTT. This codes for CASSQDRGINGELFF.

J is TRBJ2-7 and V is TRBV19, with 10 bases matching TRBD1. Per the germline V gene, CDR1 is LNHDA and CDR2 is SQIVND (reference sequence). V shed 6 bases and J 3 bases; nucleotides not matched to a gene: 8. This CDR3 region has 15 residues. CDR3 nucleotide sequence: TGTGCCAGTAGGGAGACAGGGGGCGCGGGCTACGAGCAGTACTTC. It encodes CASRETGGAGYEQYF.

The chain combines TRBV10-2 with TRBJ2-7; no definite D call. CDR1 is WSHSY, CDR2 SAAADI, per germline. Trimming removed 5 bases from V and 4 bases from J, with 9 bases in between. The CDR3 sequence is 12 residues long. CDR3 residues: CASSNTVYEQYF. CDR3 coding DNA: TGCGCCAGCAGTAATACAGTGTACGAGCAGTACTTC.

This clone showed up just once. This rearrangement joins TRBV6-5 to TRBJ1-1, with D maybe TRBD1 (6 bases). Deletions cut 6 bases from V and 5 bases from J, with 16 bases between. CDR1 is MNHEY, CDR2 SVGAGI, per germline. The CDR3 loop spans 14 amino acids. CDR3 in amino acids: CASRWAGVETEAFF. Here the CDR3 DNA reads TGTGCCAGCAGGTGGGCAGGGGTAGAAACTGAAGCTTTCTTT.

The chain has TRBV24-1 and TRBJ1-3, with 7 nucleotides matching TRBD1. The length of the CDR3 is 18 residues. Unmatched junction bases numbered 13, after V lost 4 bases and J lost 2 bases. Looked up from germline, CDR1 is KGHDR and CDR2 is SFDVKD. CDR3 nucleotide sequence: TGTGCCACCAGTGAACGACAGGGAGGAGGATTGACTGGAAACACCATATATTTT. Translating it yields CATSERQGGGLTGNTIYF.